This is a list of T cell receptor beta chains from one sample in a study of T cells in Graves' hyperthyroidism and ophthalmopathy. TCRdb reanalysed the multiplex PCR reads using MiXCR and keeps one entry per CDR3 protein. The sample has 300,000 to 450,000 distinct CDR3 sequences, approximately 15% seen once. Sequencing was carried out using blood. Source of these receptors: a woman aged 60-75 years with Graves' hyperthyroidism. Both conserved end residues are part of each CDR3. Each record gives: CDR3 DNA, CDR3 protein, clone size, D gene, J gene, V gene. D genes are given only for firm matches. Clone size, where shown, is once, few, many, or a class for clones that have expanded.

CDR3 DNA: TGTGCCAGCAGTGAGACTAGCCAAGAGACCCAGTACTTC
CDR3 protein: CASSETSQETQYF
clone size: many
D gene: .
J gene: TRBJ2-5
V gene: TRBV2

CDR3 DNA: TGTGCCAGCTCACAGGCAGTCAATCAGCCCCAGCATTTT
CDR3 protein: CASSQAVNQPQHF
clone size: many
D gene: .
J gene: TRBJ1-5
V gene: TRBV18

CDR3 DNA: TGTGCCAGCAGCCACGGACGGGGAACGGGAATTGAAAGGCAGTACTTC
CDR3 protein: CASSHGRGTGIERQYF
clone size: few
D gene: .
J gene: TRBJ2-7
V gene: TRBV6-1

CDR3 DNA: TGTGCCAGCTCACTACGGGAGGGCCCCTACAATGAGCAGTTCTTC
CDR3 protein: CASSLREGPYNEQFF
clone size: many
D gene: TRBD2
J gene: TRBJ2-1
V gene: TRBV18

CDR3 DNA: TGTGCCAGCATCAGACAGGGAGGCTCCTACGAGCAGTACTTC
CDR3 protein: CASIRQGGSYEQYF
clone size: many
D gene: .
J gene: TRBJ2-7
V gene: TRBV28

CDR3 DNA: TGTGCCAGCAGTTACTCCGGGCGGGGGAACGCCCGATACAATGAGCAGTTCTTC
CDR3 protein: CASSYSGRGNARYNEQFF
clone size: many
D gene: TRBD2
J gene: TRBJ2-1
V gene: TRBV6-2/TRBV6-3

CDR3 DNA: TGTGCCAGCAGTTACCTCGGGGTGTACAATGAGCAGTTCTTC
CDR3 protein: CASSYLGVYNEQFF
clone size: few
D gene: .
J gene: TRBJ2-1
V gene: TRBV6-5

CDR3 DNA: TGTGCCAGCAGCCTTACGGGACTAGCGGGAGGGAGGGAGCAGTACTTC
CDR3 protein: CASSLTGLAGGREQYF
clone size: few
D gene: TRBD2
J gene: TRBJ2-7
V gene: TRBV27

CDR3 DNA: TGCGCCAGCAGCCACCCGGGACAGGGTCGCAATGAGCAGTTCTTC
CDR3 protein: CASSHPGQGRNEQFF
clone size: .
D gene: TRBD1
J gene: TRBJ2-1
V gene: TRBV4-1

CDR3 DNA: TGTGCCAGCAGCTTTTATCGCCTAGCGGGGAACAATGAGCAGTTCTTC
CDR3 protein: CASSFYRLAGNNEQFF
clone size: many
D gene: TRBD2
J gene: TRBJ2-1
V gene: TRBV7-2

CDR3 DNA: TGTGCCAGCGGGACCCGACTAGCGGGTGTCTACGAGCAGTACTTC
CDR3 protein: CASGTRLAGVYEQYF
clone size: many
D gene: TRBD2
J gene: TRBJ2-7
V gene: TRBV28

CDR3 DNA: TGTGCCACCAGTTTTAGCGGAAGCACAGATACGCAGTATTTT
CDR3 protein: CATSFSGSTDTQYF
clone size: many
D gene: .
J gene: TRBJ2-3
V gene: TRBV24-1

CDR3 DNA: TGTGCCAGTAGTACAGGCGGGTCTCGATCCTACGAGCAGTACTTC
CDR3 protein: CASSTGGSRSYEQYF
clone size: many
D gene: .
J gene: TRBJ2-7
V gene: TRBV19

CDR3 DNA: TGTGCCAGCGCAGGGGATTATGAAAAACTGTTTTTT
CDR3 protein: CASAGDYEKLFF
clone size: many
D gene: .
J gene: TRBJ1-4
V gene: TRBV7-9

CDR3 DNA: TGTGCCAGCAGTGATCGAGCGGGAGGGTATGAGCAGTTCTTC
CDR3 protein: CASSDRAGGYEQFF
clone size: .
D gene: TRBD2
J gene: TRBJ2-1
V gene: TRBV6-1

CDR3 DNA: TGCGCCAGCAGCTTGAGAGGTCTGAATGAGCAGTTCTTC
CDR3 protein: CASSLRGLNEQFF
clone size: .
D gene: .
J gene: TRBJ2-1
V gene: TRBV5-1

CDR3 DNA: TGCAGTGCTAGAGGTGGAAATTGGCAGGTGGGCCCTGCTGAAGCTTTCTTT
CDR3 protein: CSARGGNWQVGPAEAFF
clone size: few
D gene: .
J gene: TRBJ1-1
V gene: TRBV20-1

CDR3 DNA: TGTGCCAGCAGCTTGAGGGCCAGGGTTGAGACCCAGTACTTC
CDR3 protein: CASSLRARVETQYF
clone size: many
D gene: .
J gene: TRBJ2-5
V gene: TRBV5-4

CDR3 DNA: TGTGCCAGCAGCTTTTCGACTGGCGGAGCTTTCTTT
CDR3 protein: CASSFSTGGAFF
clone size: many
D gene: .
J gene: TRBJ1-1
V gene: TRBV11-3

CDR3 DNA: TGTGCCAGCAGCTTAGGCCGGACTAGCGGGAGTAATGAGCAGTTCTTC
CDR3 protein: CASSLGRTSGSNEQFF
clone size: .
D gene: TRBD2
J gene: TRBJ2-1
V gene: TRBV11-2

CDR3 DNA: TGTGCCAGCAGCCAAGGGGGGGCGGCGAATTCACCCCTCCACTTT
CDR3 protein: CASSQGGAANSPLHF
clone size: many
D gene: .
J gene: TRBJ1-6
V gene: TRBV3-1

CDR3 DNA: TGTGCCAGCAGCCCTTTGGGAGGGAGCACAGATACGCAGTATTTT
CDR3 protein: CASSPLGGSTDTQYF
clone size: many
D gene: TRBD2
J gene: TRBJ2-3
V gene: TRBV3-1

CDR3 DNA: TGTGCCACCAGTGATTCGCGGTACTTGGGTCCTGACTCCTACAATGAGCAGTTCTTC
CDR3 protein: CATSDSRYLGPDSYNEQFF
clone size: many
D gene: .
J gene: TRBJ2-1
V gene: TRBV24-1

CDR3 DNA: TGTGCCAGCAGTTTTGGCGGCTATGGCTACACCTTC
CDR3 protein: CASSFGGYGYTF
clone size: many
D gene: .
J gene: TRBJ1-2
V gene: TRBV12-3/TRBV12-4

CDR3 DNA: TGTGCCAGCAAGGGACTTGATGAGCAGTTCTTC
CDR3 protein: CASKGLDEQFF
clone size: many
D gene: .
J gene: TRBJ2-1
V gene: TRBV12-3/TRBV12-4